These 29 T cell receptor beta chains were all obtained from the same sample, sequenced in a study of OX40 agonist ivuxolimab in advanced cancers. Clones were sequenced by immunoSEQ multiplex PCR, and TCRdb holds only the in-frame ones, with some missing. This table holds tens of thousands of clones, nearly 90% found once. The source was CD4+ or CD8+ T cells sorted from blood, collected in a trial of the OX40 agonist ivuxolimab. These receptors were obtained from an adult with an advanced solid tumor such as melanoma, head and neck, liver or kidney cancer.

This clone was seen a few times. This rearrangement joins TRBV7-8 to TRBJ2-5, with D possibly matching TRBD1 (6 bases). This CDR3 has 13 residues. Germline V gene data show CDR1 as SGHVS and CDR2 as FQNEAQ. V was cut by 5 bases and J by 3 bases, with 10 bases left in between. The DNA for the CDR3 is TGTGCCAGCAGCGGGGCAGGGGAAGAGACCCAGTACTTC. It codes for CASSGAGEETQYF.

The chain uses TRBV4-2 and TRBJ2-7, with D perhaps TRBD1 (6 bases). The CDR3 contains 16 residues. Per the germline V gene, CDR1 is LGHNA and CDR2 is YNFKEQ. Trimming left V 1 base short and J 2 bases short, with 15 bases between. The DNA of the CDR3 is TGTGCCAGCAGCCAAGGGAGGACAGCAATCACCTACGAGCAGTACTTC. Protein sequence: CASSQGRTAITYEQYF.

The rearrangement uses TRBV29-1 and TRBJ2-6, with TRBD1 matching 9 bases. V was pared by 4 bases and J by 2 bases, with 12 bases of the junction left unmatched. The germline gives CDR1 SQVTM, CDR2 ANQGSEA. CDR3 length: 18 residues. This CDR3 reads CSVVGWDRDLPGANVLTF. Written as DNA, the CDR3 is TGCAGCGTTGTTGGCTGGGACAGGGATCTCCCTGGGGCCAACGTCCTGACTTTC.

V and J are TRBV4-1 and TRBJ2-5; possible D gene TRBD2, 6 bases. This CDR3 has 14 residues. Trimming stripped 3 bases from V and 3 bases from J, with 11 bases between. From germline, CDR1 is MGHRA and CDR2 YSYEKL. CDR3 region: CASSQELAKETQYF. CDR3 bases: TGCGCCAGCAGCCAGGAACTAGCCAAAGAGACCCAGTACTTC.

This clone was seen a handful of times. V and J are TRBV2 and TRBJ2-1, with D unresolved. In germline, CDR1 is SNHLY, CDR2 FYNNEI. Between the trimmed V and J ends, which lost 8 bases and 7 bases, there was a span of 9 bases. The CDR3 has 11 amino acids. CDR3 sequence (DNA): TGTGCCAGCTTGTCTGGGAATGAGCAGTTCTTC. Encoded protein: CASLSGNEQFF.

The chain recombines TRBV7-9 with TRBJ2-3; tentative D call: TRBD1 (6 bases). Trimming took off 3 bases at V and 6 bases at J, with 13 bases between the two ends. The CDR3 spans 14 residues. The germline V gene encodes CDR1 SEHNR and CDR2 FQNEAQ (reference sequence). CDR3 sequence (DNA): TGTGCCAGCAGCTTGACAGGCAAATTGGATACGCAGTATTTT. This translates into CASSLTGKLDTQYF.

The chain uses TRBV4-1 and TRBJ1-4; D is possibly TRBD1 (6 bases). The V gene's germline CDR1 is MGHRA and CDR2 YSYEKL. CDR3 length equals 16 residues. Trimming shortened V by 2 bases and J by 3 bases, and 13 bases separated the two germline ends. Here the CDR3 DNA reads TGCGCCAGCAGCCAAACTCCGGGACAAGCTAATGAAAAACTGTTTTTT. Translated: CASSQTPGQANEKLFF.

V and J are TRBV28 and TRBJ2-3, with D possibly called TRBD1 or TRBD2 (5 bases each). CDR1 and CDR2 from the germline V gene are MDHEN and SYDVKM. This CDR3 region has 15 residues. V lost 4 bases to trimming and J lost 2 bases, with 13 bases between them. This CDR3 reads CASSSYGTFTDTQYF. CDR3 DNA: TGTGCCAGCAGTTCATACGGGACCTTCACAGATACGCAGTATTTT.

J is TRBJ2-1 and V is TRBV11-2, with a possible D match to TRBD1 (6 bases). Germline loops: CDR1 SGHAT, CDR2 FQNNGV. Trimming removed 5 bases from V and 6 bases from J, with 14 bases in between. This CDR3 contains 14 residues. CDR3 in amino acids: CASSGRGFINEQFF. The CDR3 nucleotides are TGTGCCAGCAGCGGCAGGGGTTTCATCAATGAGCAGTTCTTC.

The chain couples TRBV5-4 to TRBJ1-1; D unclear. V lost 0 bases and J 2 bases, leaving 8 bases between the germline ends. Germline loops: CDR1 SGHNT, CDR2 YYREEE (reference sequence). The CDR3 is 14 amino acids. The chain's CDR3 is CASSLDPPNTEAFF. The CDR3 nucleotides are TGTGCCAGCAGCTTGGACCCTCCTAACACTGAAGCTTTCTTT.

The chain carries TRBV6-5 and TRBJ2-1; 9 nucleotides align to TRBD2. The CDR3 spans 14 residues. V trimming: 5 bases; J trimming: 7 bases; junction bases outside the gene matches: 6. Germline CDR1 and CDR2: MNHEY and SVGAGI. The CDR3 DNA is TGTGCCAGCAGTCCGGGACTAGCCCAGAATGAGCAGTTCTTC. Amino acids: CASSPGLAQNEQFF.

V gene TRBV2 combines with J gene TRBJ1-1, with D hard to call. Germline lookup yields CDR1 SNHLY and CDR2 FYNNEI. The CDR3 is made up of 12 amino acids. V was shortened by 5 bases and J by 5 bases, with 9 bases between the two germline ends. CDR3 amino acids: CASSTLRTEAFF. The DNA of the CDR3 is TGTGCCAGCAGTACCCTACGTACTGAAGCTTTCTTT. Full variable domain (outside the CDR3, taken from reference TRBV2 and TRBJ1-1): EPEVTQTPSHQVTQMGQEVILRCVPISNHLYFYWYRQILGQKVEFLVSFYNNEISEKSEIFDDQFSVERPDGSNFTLKIRSTKLEDSAMYFCASSTLRTEAFFGQGTRLTVV.

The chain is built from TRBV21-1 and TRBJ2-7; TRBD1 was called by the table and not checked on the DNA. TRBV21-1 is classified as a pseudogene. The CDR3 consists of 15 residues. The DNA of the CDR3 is TGTGCCAGCAGCAAAGGGGGGACAGGGGAAGACGAGCAGTACGTC. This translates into CASSKGGTGEDEQYV.

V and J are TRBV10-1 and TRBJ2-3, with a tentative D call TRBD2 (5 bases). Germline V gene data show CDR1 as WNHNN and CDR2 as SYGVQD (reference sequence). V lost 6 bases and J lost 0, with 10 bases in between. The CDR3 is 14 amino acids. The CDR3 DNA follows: TGCGCCAGCAGCGCCCGGACTAGCACAGATACGCAGTATTTT. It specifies CASSARTSTDTQYF.

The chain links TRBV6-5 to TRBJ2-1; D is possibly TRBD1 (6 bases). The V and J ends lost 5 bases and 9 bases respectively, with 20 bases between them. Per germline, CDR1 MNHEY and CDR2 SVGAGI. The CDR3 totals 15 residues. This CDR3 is CASSAQGTFYGEQFF. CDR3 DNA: TGTGCCAGCAGTGCCCAAGGGACATTCTACGGTGAGCAGTTCTTC.

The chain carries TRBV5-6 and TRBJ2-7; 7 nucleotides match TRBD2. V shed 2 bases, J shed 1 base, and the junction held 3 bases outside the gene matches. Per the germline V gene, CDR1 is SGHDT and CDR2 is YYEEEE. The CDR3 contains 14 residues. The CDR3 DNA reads TGTGCCAGCAGCTTTAGCGGGCCTTCCTACGAGCAGTACTTC. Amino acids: CASSFSGPSYEQYF.

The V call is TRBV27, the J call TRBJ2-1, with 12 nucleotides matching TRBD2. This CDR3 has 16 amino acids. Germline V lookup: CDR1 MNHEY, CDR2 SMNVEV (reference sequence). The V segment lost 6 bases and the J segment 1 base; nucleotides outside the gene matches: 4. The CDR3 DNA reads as TGTGCCAGCAGATCACTAGCGGGAGGTTCCTACAATGAGCAGTTCTTC. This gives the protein CASRSLAGGSYNEQFF.

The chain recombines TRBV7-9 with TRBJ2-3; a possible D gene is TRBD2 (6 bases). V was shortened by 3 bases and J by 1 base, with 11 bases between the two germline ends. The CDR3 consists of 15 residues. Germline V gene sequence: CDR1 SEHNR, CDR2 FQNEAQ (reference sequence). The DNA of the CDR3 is TGTGCCAGCAGCTTGGTAACGGGAGGCACAGATACGCAGTATTTT. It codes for CASSLVTGGTDTQYF. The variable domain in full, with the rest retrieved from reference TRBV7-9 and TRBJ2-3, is DTGVSQNPRHKITKRGQNVTFRCDPISEHNRLYWYRQTLGQGPEFLTYFQNEAQLEKSRLLSDRFSAERPKGSFSTLEIQRTEQGDSAMYLCASSLVTGGTDTQYFGPGTRLTVL.

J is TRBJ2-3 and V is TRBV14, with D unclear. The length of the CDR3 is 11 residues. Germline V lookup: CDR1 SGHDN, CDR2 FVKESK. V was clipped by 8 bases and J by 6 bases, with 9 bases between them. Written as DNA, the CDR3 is TGTGCCAGCGCCGTCGGGGATACGCAGTATTTT. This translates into CASAVGDTQYF.

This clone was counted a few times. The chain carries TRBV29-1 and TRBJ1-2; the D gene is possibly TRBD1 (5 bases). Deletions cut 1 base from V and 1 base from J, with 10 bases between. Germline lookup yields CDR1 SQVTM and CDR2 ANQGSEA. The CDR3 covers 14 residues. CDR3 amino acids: CSVEGGVFNYGYTF. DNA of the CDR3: TGCAGCGTTGAAGGGGGCGTCTTTAACTATGGCTACACCTTC.

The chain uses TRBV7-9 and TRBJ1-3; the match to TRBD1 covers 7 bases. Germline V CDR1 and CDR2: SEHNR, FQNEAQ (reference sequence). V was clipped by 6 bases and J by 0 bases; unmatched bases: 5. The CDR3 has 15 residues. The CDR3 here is CASSPTGASGNTIYF. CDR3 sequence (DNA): TGTGCCAGCAGTCCCACAGGGGCCTCTGGAAACACCATATATTTT.

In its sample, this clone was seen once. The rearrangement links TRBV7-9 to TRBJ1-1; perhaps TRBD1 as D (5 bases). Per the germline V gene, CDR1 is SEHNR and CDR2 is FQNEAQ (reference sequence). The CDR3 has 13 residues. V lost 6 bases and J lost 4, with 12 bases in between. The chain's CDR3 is CASRPSGGTEAFF. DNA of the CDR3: TGTGCCAGCAGACCGTCGGGGGGCACTGAAGCTTTCTTT. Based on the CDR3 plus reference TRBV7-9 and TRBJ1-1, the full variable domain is DTGVSQNPRHKITKRGQNVTFRCDPISEHNRLYWYRQTLGQGPEFLTYFQNEAQLEKSRLLSDRFSAERPKGSFSTLEIQRTEQGDSAMYLCASRPSGGTEAFFGQGTRLTVV.

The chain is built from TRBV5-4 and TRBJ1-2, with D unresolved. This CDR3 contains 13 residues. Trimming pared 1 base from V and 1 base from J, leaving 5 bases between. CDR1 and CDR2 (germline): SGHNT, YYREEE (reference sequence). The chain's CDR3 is CASSLLLNYGYTF. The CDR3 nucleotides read TGTGCCAGCAGCTTGTTGCTTAACTATGGCTACACCTTC.

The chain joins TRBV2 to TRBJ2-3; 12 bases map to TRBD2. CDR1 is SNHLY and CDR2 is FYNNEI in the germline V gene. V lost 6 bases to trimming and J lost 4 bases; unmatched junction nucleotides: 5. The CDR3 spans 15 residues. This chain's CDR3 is CASRRLAGAADTQYF. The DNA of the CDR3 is TGTGCCAGCAGACGACTAGCGGGAGCCGCAGATACGCAGTATTTT.

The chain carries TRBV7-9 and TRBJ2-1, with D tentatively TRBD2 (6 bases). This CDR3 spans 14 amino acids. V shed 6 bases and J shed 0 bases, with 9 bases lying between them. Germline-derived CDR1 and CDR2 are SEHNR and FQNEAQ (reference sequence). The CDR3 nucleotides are TGTGCCAGCAGTCAGACTAGCTCCTACAATGAGCAGTTCTTC. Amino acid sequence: CASSQTSSYNEQFF.

This CDR3 reads CASSLEVGGHYEQYF. CDR3 coding DNA: TGTGCCAGCAGCTTAGAGGTGGGAGGGCACTACGAGCAGTACTTC. The chain recombines TRBV7-2 with TRBJ2-5, with 7 nucleotides matching TRBD2. The J call may not be correct, given that the DNA end is closer to TRBJ2-7. Per the germline V gene, CDR1 is SGHTA and CDR2 is FQGNSA. The CDR3 totals 15 residues.

The CDR3 here is CASRAGLLDEQYF. The CDR3 DNA reads TGCGCCAGCAGGGCCGGGTTACTTGACGAGCAGTACTTC. The chain has TRBV10-1 and TRBJ2-7; D call uncertain. V was pared by 6 bases and J by 5 bases, with 14 bases between. CDR3 length equals 13 residues. Germline values: CDR1 WNHNN, CDR2 SYGVQD (reference sequence).

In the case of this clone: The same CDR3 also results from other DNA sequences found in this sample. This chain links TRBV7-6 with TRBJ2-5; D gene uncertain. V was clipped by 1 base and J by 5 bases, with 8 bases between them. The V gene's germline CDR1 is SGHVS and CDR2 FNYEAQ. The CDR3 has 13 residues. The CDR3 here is CASSLEVGETQYF. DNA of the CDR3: TGTGCCAGCAGCTTAGAGGTTGGGGAGACCCAGTACTTC.

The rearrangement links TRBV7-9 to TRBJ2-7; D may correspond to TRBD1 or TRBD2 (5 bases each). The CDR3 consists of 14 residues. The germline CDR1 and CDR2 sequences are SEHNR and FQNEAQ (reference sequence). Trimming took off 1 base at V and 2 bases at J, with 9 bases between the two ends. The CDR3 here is CASSLVGATYEQYF. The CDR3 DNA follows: TGTGCCAGCAGCTTAGTCGGGGCAACCTACGAGCAGTACTTC. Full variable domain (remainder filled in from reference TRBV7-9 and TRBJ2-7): DTGVSQNPRHKITKRGQNVTFRCDPISEHNRLYWYRQTLGQGPEFLTYFQNEAQLEKSRLLSDRFSAERPKGSFSTLEIQRTEQGDSAMYLCASSLVGATYEQYFGPGTRLTVT.